A selection of T cell receptor beta chains follows, all from one sample in a study of blood T cell repertoires in COVID-19. Sequencing was performed with immunoSEQ multiplex PCR; in TCRdb, only in-frame clones are kept and a portion is missing. In the table there are roughly 330,000 clones, 70% to 90% of which are singletons. The sequenced material came from PBMCs or T cells enriched from blood (not recorded which). These receptors were obtained from a woman aged 25 to 45 who had recovered from COVID-19. Both conserved end residues are part of each CDR3. A D gene is named only where the DNA matches it firmly. Size is stated for part of the rows, as once, few or many counts, or as a class when the clone is expanded.

TRBJ2-7,.,.,TRBV3-1/TRBV3-2,TGTGCCAGCAGCCACGGGGGATACGAGCAGTACTTC,CASSHGGYEQYF
TRBJ2-3,.,TRBD2,TRBV7-8,TGTGCCAGCAGCTTAGGGACTAGCGGGGGGGGAACAGATACGCAGTATTTT,CASSLGTSGGGTDTQYF
TRBJ1-6,.,TRBD1,TRBV7-2,TGTGCCATACAACTGCGACAGGGAAATTCACCCCTCCACTTT,CAIQLRQGNSPLHF
TRBJ1-6,.,.,TRBV19,TGTGCCAGTAGTGCAGGGCCCGTTAATTCACCCCTCCACTTT,CASSAGPVNSPLHF
TRBJ1-5,.,.,TRBV7-9,TGTGCCAGCGGAAAGGAGGAAAGCAATCAGCCCCAGCATTTT,CASGKEESNQPQHF
TRBJ2-5,.,.,TRBV6-5,TGTGCCAGCAGTTACTCGAGACAGCCGATGAAGACCCAGTACTTC,CASSYSRQPMKTQYF
TRBJ2-1,.,.,TRBV11-2,TGTGCCAGCAGCTACAGGACAGTTAACAATGAGCAGTTCTTC,CASSYRTVNNEQFF
TRBJ1-1,few,TRBD1,TRBV5-1,TGCGCCAGCAGCTCCGGACAGGATCCCACTGAAGCTTTCTTT,CASSSGQDPTEAFF
TRBJ2-5,.,TRBD2,TRBV5-1,TGCGCCAGCAGTTTATTAGCGGGGAGCCAAGAGACCCAGTACTTC,CASSLLAGSQETQYF
TRBJ2-4,.,.,TRBV5-6,TGTGCCAGCAGCGCCACGGTGGGGCCCGGGACACCCAATTTAGACATTCAGTACTTC,CASSATVGPGTPNLDIQYF
TRBJ2-2,.,TRBD2,TRBV4-1,TGCGCCAGCAGCCAACCGAGCGGGGGTGCCGGGGAGCTGTTTTTT,CASSQPSGGAGELFF
TRBJ1-2,.,.,TRBV18,TGTGCCAGCTCACCAATGGAGAACTATGGCTACACCTTC,CASSPMENYGYTF
TRBJ2-1,.,TRBD1,TRBV4-2,TGTGCCAGCAGCCACGGGGACAGCAATGAGCAGTTCTTC,CASSHGDSNEQFF
TRBJ2-7,.,TRBD1,TRBV3-1/TRBV3-2,TGTGCCAGCCGCAGACAGGGGGCAGATGGCGAGCAGTACTTC,CASRRQGADGEQYF
TRBJ1-5,.,TRBD1,TRBV6-5,TGTGCCAGCAGCGCCGACAGGGGGCGTAATCAGCCCCAGCATTTT,CASSADRGRNQPQHF
TRBJ1-2,.,.,TRBV7-9,TGTGCCAGCAGCCAAGCAGGGGCCTATGGCTACACCTTC,CASSQAGAYGYTF
TRBJ1-1,.,.,TRBV21-1,TGTGCCAGCAGCAGTTCCGGGACAGGGGCTAACACTGAAGCTTTCTTT,CASSSSGTGANTEAFF
TRBJ1-3,.,TRBD1,TRBV11-2,TGTGCCAGCAGCAAGCTACAGGGGCCCCCTGGGGACACCATATATTTT,CASSKLQGPPGDTIYF
TRBJ1-3,.,.,TRBV4-2,TGTGCCAGCAGCCTAAGAATCCAGGGTGGTGGAAACACCATATATTTT,CASSLRIQGGGNTIYF
TRBJ1-6,.,.,TRBV5-4,TGTGCCAGCAGCTTAGGGGGGGGAGGTAATTCACCCCTCCACTTT,CASSLGGGGNSPLHF
TRBJ2-7,.,TRBD1,TRBV6-2/TRBV6-3,TGTGCCAGCAGTTCCGCGGGACAGGGTTCCTACGAGCAGTACTTC,CASSSAGQGSYEQYF
TRBJ1-6,few,.,TRBV7-2,TGTGCCAGCAGCAGTATTCCCCCACCAGATTCACCCCTCCACTTT,CASSSIPPPDSPLHF
TRBJ1-5,.,.,TRBV19,TGTGCCAGTACCCCTTGGCAGGGTCTTGGTAGCAATCAGCCCCAGCATTTT,CASTPWQGLGSNQPQHF
TRBJ2-1,once,.,TRBV9,TGTGCCAGCAGCCTCTTAGGACAGAGCTCCTACAATGAGCAGTTCTTC,CASSLLGQSSYNEQFF
TRBJ2-1,.,TRBD2,TRBV18,TGTGCCAGCTCGGTGGGACTAGCGGGGGCCCTTAGCTCCTACAATGAGCAGTTCTTC,CASSVGLAGALSSYNEQFF
TRBJ1-5,.,TRBD1,TRBV27,TGTGCCAGCAGTTATACCGGGACAGCGCACGCCCAGCATTTT,CASSYTGTAHAQHF
TRBJ2-5,few,.,TRBV5-1,TGCGCCAGCAGCGCCAAACAGGGCGGGGGAGAGACCCAGTACTTC,CASSAKQGGGETQYF
TRBJ1-5,.,.,TRBV4-1,TGCGCCAGCAGCCCCCCGGGACTAAATCAGCCCCAGCATTTT,CASSPPGLNQPQHF
TRBJ1-1,few,.,TRBV29-1,TGCAGCGCCCATACAGGGAGCACTGAAGCTTTCTTT,CSAHTGSTEAFF
TRBJ2-1,.,.,TRBV4-3,TGCGCCAGCAGCCAAGATCTGAGGGCCCGAGGGAATGAGCAGTTCTTC,CASSQDLRARGNEQFF
TRBJ1-2,.,.,TRBV29-1,TGCAGCGTTGCACAGGGCGACTATGGCTACACCTTC,CSVAQGDYGYTF
TRBJ1-6,.,TRBD1,TRBV11-2,TGTGCCAGCAGCCGAACGGGACAGGTTTCATCACCCCTCCACTTT,CASSRTGQVSSPLHF
TRBJ2-5,.,TRBD1,TRBV2,TGTGCCAGCAGGGCGTCGGGACAGATATTAATAGAGACCCAGTACTTC,CASRASGQILIETQYF
TRBJ2-2,.,TRBD1,TRBV28,TGTGCCAGCAGCCCCACCACGACAGGGCTGGGGGAGCTGTTTTTT,CASSPTTTGLGELFF
TRBJ2-5,.,.,TRBV9,TGTGCCAGCAGCGTACAGGCAGGTCAAGAGACCCAGTACTTC,CASSVQAGQETQYF
TRBJ2-7,few,TRBD1,TRBV6-5,TGTGCCAGCAGGTTCCGGGACAGGGGATACGAGCAGTACTTC,CASRFRDRGYEQYF
TRBJ2-3,.,.,TRBV2,TGTGCCAGCAGTGAGAGCCCCCCAGATACGCAGTATTTT,CASSESPPDTQYF
TRBJ1-1,.,.,TRBV29-1,TGCAGCGTTGACCCCAGGGGACGGAGCGCTGAAGCTTTCTTT,CSVDPRGRSAEAFF
TRBJ1-5,.,TRBD1,TRBV19,TGTGCCAGTACCCGAACAGGGGGCGAACAGCCCCAGCATTTT,CASTRTGGEQPQHF
TRBJ2-1,.,TRBD1,TRBV6-5,TGTGCCAGCAGGGGGGACAGTCCAGAGCAGTTCTTC,CASRGDSPEQFF
TRBJ2-5,.,TRBD1,TRBV4-1,TGCGCCAGCAGCCTTTCGCCAGGGGGCCTGGAGACCCAGTACTTC,CASSLSPGGLETQYF
TRBJ2-7,.,TRBD2,TRBV7-2,TGTGCCAGCAGCATTAGCGGGGGGGCCTCCTACGAGCAGTACTTC,CASSISGGASYEQYF
TRBJ1-1,few,.,TRBV5-6,TGTGCCAGCAGCGTCCTGGAAGAGGGCCTCAAGATGAACACTGAAGCTTTCTTT,CASSVLEEGLKMNTEAFF
TRBJ2-1,.,.,TRBV3-1/TRBV3-2,TGTGCCAGCAGCCAAGTCCCTAGTCGCAATGAGCAGTTCTTC,CASSQVPSRNEQFF
TRBJ2-5,.,TRBD2,TRBV5-1,TGCGCCAGCAGCCCGCTCCCTGGAGCGGGGACTGAGACCCAGTACTTC,CASSPLPGAGTETQYF
TRBJ1-3,.,.,TRBV21-1,TGTGCCAGCAGGCCAAAAGTCAGGACAGACTCTGGAAACACCATATATTTT,CASRPKVRTDSGNTIYF
TRBJ1-5,.,.,TRBV7-8,TGTGCCAGCAGCTTATCCAGGCGTAGCAATCAGCCCCAGCATTTT,CASSLSRRSNQPQHF
TRBJ1-1,.,.,TRBV5-6,TGTGCCAGCAGCACCTCAGGGAATCTGAACACTGAAGCTTTCTTT,CASSTSGNLNTEAFF
TRBJ1-5,.,TRBD1,TRBV7-9,TGTGCCAGCAGCTTAGGACAGGGAGGTCAGCCCCAGCATTTT,CASSLGQGGQPQHF
TRBJ1-1,few,.,TRBV5-1,TGCGCCAGCAGCTTGGGCCACCAGTTCAACACTGAAGCTTTCTTT,CASSLGHQFNTEAFF
TRBJ2-7,.,TRBD1,TRBV20-1,TGCAGTGCTAGTGGGGGACAGGCAACCTACGAGCAGTACTTC,CSASGGQATYEQYF
TRBJ1-1,.,TRBD1,TRBV27,TGTGCCAGCAGTAGAAGGGACAGGCCGAACACTGAAGCTTTCTTT,CASSRRDRPNTEAFF
TRBJ1-6,.,.,TRBV15,TGTGCCACCAGCAGAGTTGGTTATTGGACAGAGACAAATTCACCCCTCCACTTT,CATSRVGYWTETNSPLHF
TRBJ2-5,.,TRBD1,TRBV4-1,TGCGCCAGCAGCCAAGAAGGGACAGGGCCAAAGGGTGGGAGCCAGTACTTC,CASSQEGTGPKGGSQYF
TRBJ1-1,once,TRBD1,TRBV30,TGTGCCTGGAGGGCCAGGGGGGACACTGAAGCTTTCTTT,CAWRARGDTEAFF
TRBJ2-5,.,TRBD2,TRBV30,TGTGCCTGGAGTGGGAGCGGGGGGCGGGCCCAGTACTTC,CAWSGSGGRAQYF
TRBJ2-7,few,TRBD1,TRBV3-1/TRBV3-2,TGTGCCAGCAGCCAAGATCCGACGGGGGGACAGGGTAAGTCCTACGAGCAGTACTTC,CASSQDPTGGQGKSYEQYF